Ten or more counts support the clone carrying this T cell receptor beta chain. Each cDNA got a UMI-containing oligo ligated at its 3' end. First-round PCR used around 4 cycles and beta primers RC1.1 and RC1.2 covering TRBC1 and TRBC2. TCRdb reprocessed the UMI-ligation and nested PCR reads via MiXCR and lists one record per CDR3 protein. The data show 39,000 or so distinct CDR3 sequences, with over 15% seen just once and around two fifths held by the top ten. The data stem from a study of quantifying T cell responses using KT2 cells. About the study: TCR alpha and beta constant-region primers primed reverse transcription of RNA. The T4 ligation step was estimated to exceed 8% efficiency under optimum conditions.

CDR3 length equals 13 residues. CDR1 and CDR2 (germline): LGHNA, YNFKEQ. J lost 7 bases, V lost 3 bases, and 1 base had no gene match. Unfractionated PBMC were spiked with known numbers of KT2 clone cells. A range of KT2-to-PBMC ratios was made using fixed PBMC numbers. Sequenced sample: PBMCs spiked with cells of the T cell clone KT2. The chain recombines TRBV4-2 with TRBJ2-2; 8 bases agree with TRBD1. This sequence originates from a human donor. The CDR3 bases are TGTGCCAGCAGCCAGGACAGGGTCGGGGAGCTGTTTTTT. This sequence encodes CASSQDRVGELFF.